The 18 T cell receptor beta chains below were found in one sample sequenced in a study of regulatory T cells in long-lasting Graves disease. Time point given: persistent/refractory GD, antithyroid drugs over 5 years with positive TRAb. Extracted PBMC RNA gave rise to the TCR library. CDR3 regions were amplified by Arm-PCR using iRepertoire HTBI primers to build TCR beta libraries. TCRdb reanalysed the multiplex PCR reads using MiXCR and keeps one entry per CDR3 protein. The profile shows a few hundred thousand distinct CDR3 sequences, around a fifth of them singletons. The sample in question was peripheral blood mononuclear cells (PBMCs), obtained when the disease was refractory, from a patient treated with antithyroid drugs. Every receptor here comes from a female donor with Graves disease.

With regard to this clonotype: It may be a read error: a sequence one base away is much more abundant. CDR3 coding DNA: TGTGTCAGCGTTGGAGGAAAGGGTGTAGGGAACACTGAAGCTTTCTTT. Translated: CVSVGGKGVGNTEAFF. The V gene is TRBV6-1, the J gene TRBJ1-1; D not resolved. This CDR3 region has 16 residues. Looked up from germline, CDR1 is MNHNS and CDR2 is SASEGT.

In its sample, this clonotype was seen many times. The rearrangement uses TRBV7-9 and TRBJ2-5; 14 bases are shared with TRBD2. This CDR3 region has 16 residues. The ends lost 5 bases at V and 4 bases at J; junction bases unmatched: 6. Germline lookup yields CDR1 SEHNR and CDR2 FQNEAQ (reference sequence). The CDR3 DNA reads TGTGCCAGCAGCACTACGACTAGCGGGAGGGGAGAGACCCAGTACTTC. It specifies CASSTTTSGRGETQYF.

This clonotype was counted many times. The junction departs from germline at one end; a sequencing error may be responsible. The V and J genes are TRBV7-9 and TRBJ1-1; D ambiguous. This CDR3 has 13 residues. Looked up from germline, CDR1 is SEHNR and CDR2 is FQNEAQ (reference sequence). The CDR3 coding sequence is TGTGCCAGCAGTTTAGGGCAGAACACTGAAGCTTTCTTT. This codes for CASSLGQNTEAFF.

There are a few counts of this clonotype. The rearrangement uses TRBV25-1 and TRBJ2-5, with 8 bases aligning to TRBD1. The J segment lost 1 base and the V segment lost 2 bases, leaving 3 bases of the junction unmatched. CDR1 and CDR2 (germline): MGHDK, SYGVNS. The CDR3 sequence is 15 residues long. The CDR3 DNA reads TGTGCCAGCAGTGAAAGGACAGGGCTCCAAGAGACCCAGTACTTC. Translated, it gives CASSERTGLQETQYF. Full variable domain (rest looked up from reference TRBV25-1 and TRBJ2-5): EADIYQTPRYLVIGTGKKITLECSQTMGHDKMYWYQQDPGMELHLIHYSYGVNSTEKGDLSSESTVSRIRTEHFPLTLESARPSHTSQYLCASSERTGLQETQYFGPGTRLLVL.

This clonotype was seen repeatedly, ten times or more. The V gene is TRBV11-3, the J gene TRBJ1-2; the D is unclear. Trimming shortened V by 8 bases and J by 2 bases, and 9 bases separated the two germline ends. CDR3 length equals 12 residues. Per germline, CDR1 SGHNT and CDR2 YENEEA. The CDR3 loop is CASEGSNYGYTF. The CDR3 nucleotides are TGTGCCAGCGAAGGTTCGAACTATGGCTACACCTTC.

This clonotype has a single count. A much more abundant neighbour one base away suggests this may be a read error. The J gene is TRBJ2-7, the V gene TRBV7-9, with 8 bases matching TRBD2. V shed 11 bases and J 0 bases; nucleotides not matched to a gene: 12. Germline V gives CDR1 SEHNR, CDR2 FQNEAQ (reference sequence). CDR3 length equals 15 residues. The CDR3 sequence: CAGTPGRGTSYEQYF. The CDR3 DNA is TGTGCCGGCACCCCCGGGAGGGGGACCTCCTACGAGCAGTACTTC. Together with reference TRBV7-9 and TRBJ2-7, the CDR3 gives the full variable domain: DTGVSQNPRHKITKRGQNVTFRCDPISEHNRLYWYRQTLGQGPEFLTYFQNEAQLEKSRLLSDRFSAERPKGSFSTLEIQRTEQGDSAMYLCAGTPGRGTSYEQYFGPGTRLTVT.

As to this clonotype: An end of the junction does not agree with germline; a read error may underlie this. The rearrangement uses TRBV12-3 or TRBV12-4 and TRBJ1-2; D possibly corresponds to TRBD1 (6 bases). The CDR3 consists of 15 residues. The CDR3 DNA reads TGTGCCAGCAGTTCAGTGGGACTCAGGGGCTATGGCTACGCCTTC. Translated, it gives CASSSVGLRGYGYAF.

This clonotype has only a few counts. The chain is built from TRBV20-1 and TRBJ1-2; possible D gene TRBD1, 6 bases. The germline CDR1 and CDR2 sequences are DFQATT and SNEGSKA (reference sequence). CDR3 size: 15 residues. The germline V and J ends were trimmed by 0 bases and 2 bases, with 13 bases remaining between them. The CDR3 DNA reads TGCAGTGCTAGAGATCGTACAGGGCCCAACTATGGCTACACCTTC. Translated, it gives CSARDRTGPNYGYTF.

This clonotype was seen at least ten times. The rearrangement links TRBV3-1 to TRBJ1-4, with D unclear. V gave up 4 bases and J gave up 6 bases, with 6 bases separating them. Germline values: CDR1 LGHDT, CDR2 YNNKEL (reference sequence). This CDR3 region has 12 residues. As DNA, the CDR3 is TGTGCCAGCAGCCCTCCAGATGAAAAACTGTTTTTT. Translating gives CASSPPDEKLFF. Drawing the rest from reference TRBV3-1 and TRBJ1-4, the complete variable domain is DTAVSQTPKYLVTQMGNDKSIKCEQNLGHDTMYWYKQDSKKFLKIMFSYNNKELIINETVPNRFSPKSPDKAHLNLHINSLELGDSAVYFCASSPPDEKLFFGSGTQLSVL.

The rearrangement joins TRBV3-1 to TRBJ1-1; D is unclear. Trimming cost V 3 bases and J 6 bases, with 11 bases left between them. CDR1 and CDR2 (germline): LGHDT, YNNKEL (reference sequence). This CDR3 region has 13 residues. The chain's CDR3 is CASSHGSGSEAFF. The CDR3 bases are TGTGCCAGCAGCCATGGGTCCGGCTCTGAAGCTTTCTTT.

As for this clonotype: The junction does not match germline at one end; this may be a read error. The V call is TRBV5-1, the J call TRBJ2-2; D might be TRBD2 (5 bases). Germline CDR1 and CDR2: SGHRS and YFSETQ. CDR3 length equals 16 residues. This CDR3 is CASSLSPGVNTGELFF. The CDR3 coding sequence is TGTGCCAGCAGCTTGTCTCCCGGGGTTAACACCGGGGAGCTGTTTTTT. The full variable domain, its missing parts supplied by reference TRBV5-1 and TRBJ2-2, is KAGVTQTPRYLIKTRGQQVTLSCSPISGHRSVSWYQQTPGQGLQFLFEYFSETQRNKGNFPGRFSGRQFSNSRSEMNVSTLELGDSALYLCASSLSPGVNTGELFFGEGSRLTVL.

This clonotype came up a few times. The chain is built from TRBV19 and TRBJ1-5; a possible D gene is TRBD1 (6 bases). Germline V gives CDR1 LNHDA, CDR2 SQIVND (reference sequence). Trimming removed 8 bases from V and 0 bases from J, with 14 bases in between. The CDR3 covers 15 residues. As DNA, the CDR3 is TGTGCCAGTGTGGACAGTTCTTATAGCAATCAGCCCCAGCATTTT. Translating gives CASVDSSYSNQPQHF.

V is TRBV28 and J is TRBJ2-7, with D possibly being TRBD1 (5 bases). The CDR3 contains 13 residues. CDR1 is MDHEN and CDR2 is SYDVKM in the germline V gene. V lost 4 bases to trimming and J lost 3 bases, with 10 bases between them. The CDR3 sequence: CASSSQGVYEQYF. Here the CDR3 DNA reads TGTGCCAGCAGTTCCCAAGGGGTCTACGAGCAGTACTTC. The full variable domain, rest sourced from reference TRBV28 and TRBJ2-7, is DVKVTQSSRYLVKRTGEKVFLECVQDMDHENMFWYRQDPGLGLRLIYFSYDVKMKEKGDIPEGYSVSREKKERFSLILESASTNQTSMYLCASSSQGVYEQYFGPGTRLTVT.

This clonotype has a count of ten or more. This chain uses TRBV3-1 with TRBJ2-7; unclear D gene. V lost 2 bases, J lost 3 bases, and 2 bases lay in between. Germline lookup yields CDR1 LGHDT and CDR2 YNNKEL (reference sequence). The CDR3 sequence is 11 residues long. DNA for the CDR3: TGTGCCAGCAGCCAAAACTACGAGCAGTACTTC. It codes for CASSQNYEQYF.

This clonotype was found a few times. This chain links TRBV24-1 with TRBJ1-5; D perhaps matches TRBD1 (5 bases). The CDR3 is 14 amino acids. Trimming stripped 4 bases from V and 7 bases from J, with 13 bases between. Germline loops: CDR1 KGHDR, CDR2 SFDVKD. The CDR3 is CATSDRLGGQPQHF. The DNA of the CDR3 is TGTGCCACCAGTGACCGTTTGGGGGGGCAGCCCCAGCATTTT.

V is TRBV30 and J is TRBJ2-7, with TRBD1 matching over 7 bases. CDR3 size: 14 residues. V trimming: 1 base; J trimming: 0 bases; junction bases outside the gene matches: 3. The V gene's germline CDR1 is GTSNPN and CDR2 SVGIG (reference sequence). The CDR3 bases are TGTGCCTGGAGTGGGACAGGCGTCTCCTACGAGCAGTACTTC. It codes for CAWSGTGVSYEQYF. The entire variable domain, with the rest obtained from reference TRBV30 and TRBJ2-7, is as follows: SQTIHQWPATLVQPVGSPLSLECTVEGTSNPNLYWYRQAAGRGLQLLFYSVGIGQISSEVPQNLSASRPQDRQFILSSKKLLLSDSGFYLCAWSGTGVSYEQYFGPGTRLTVT.

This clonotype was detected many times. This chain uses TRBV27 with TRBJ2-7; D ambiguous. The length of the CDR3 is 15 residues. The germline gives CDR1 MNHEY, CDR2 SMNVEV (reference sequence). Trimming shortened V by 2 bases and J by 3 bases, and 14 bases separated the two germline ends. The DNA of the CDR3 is TGTGCCAGCAGTTTAGGCGGAGACGGATACTACGAGCAGTACTTC. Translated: CASSLGGDGYYEQYF.

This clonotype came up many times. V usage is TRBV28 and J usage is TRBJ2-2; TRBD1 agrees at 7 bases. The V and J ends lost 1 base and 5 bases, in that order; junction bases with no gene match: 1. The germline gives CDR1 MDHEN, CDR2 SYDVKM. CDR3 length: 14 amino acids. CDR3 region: CASSLSRGTGELFF. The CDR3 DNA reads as TGTGCCAGCAGTTTATCCAGGGGGACCGGGGAGCTGTTTTTT.